This TCR beta chain was obtained from a study of T cell responses to AZD1222 COVID-19 vaccine. Overall study: Pooled together were second doses at about 4 or about 12 weeks.

Here immunoSEQ multiplex PCR was the method, and the copy in TCRdb shows in-frame clones only, minus some. This repertoire shows 100,000 to 150,000 clones, about 93% found once; its top ten account for roughly 5.9%. Germline CDR1 is MNHEY and CDR2 is SVGEGT. The V gene lost 2 bases and the J gene lost 8 bases, with 4 bases spanning the gap. The CDR3 has 11 amino acids. This sequence was found in an adult in good health. The genes are TRBV6-2 or TRBV6-3 and TRBJ1-3; D is unclear. The source material was peripheral blood, sampled on day 0 of AZD1222 vaccination. The CDR3 spells CASSYVYTIYF. CDR3 in DNA: TGTGCCAGCAGTTACGTGTACACCATATATTTT.